This T cell receptor beta chain was captured in a study of blood T cell repertoires in COVID-19. Study in general: T cells, B-cell-depleted T cells, or PBMCs supplied cDNA or gDNA.

Generated by immunoSEQ multiplex PCR, the TCRdb table keeps only in-frame clones and is missing some. Here the sample spans hundreds of thousands of clones, around 84% being singletons. CDR1 is LNHNV and CDR2 is YYDKDF in the germline V gene (reference sequence). Trimming removed 7 bases at V and 1 base at J, with 16 bases between. This CDR3 spans 15 amino acids. Specimen: peripheral blood. The sequence was obtained from a woman older than 75 with active or convalescent COVID-19. V usage is TRBV15 and J usage is TRBJ1-1; no clear D. CDR3 nucleotide sequence: TGTGCCACCACTTCTCCGAACGGTGGGAACACTGAAGCTTTCTTT. Protein sequence: CATTSPNGGNTEAFF. Full variable domain (remainder filled in from reference TRBV15 and TRBJ1-1): DAMVIQNPRYQVTQFGKPVTLSCSQTLNHNVMYWYQQKSSQAPKLLFHYYDKDFNNEADTPDNFQSRRPNTSFCFLDIRSPGLGDTAMYLCATTSPNGGNTEAFFGQGTRLTVV.